These 15 T cell receptor beta chains share one sample of origin, sequenced in a study of blood T cell repertoires in COVID-19. Clones were read by immunoSEQ multiplex PCR, and TCRdb kept only the in-frame ones, dropping some. This table holds approximately 150,000 clones, over 90% found once. Sequencing used peripheral blood. The receptors derive from a woman aged 60 to 75 with COVID-19, enrolled during active disease.

The chain uses TRBV12-3 or TRBV12-4 and TRBJ1-2; D not resolved. The CDR3 is 11 amino acids. V lost 3 bases and J lost 6, with 5 bases in between. CDR3 bases: TGTGCCAGCAGTTTCGGGGATGGCTACACCTTC. It yields the protein CASSFGDGYTF.

The chain couples TRBV10-3 to TRBJ1-1; 7 positions agree with TRBD1. CDR1 and CDR2 from the germline V gene are ENHRY and SYGVKD. The CDR3 contains 13 residues. V trimming: 7 bases; J trimming: 6 bases; junction bases outside the gene matches: 8. This CDR3 reads CAIKKQGSPEAFF. Here the CDR3 DNA reads TGTGCCATCAAGAAACAGGGGAGCCCTGAAGCTTTCTTT.

J is TRBJ2-2 and V is TRBV5-1; 7 bases are shared with TRBD1. CDR3 length equals 18 residues. The germline V gene has CDR1 SGHRS and CDR2 YFSETQ. The ends lost 4 bases at V and 0 bases at J; junction bases unmatched: 12. In DNA form, the CDR3 reads TGCGCCAGCAGCGACGAACCGGGACAGCCTACGAACACCGGGGAGCTGTTTTTT. Translating gives CASSDEPGQPTNTGELFF.

This chain joins TRBV10-3 and TRBJ1-3; 8 positions agree with TRBD1. The V gene's germline CDR1 is ENHRY and CDR2 SYGVKD. This CDR3 is built from 13 residues. J gave up 4 bases and V 10 bases, and 6 bases lay outside the gene matches. The CDR3 DNA reads TGTGCCACCGAGGGACAGGAAGGAAACACCATATATTTT. Translated: CATEGQEGNTIYF.

J is TRBJ2-6 and V is TRBV12-1; the D call of TRBD1 is as the table states it, not checked on the DNA. TRBV12-1 constitutes a pseudogene. The CDR3 totals 18 residues. The CDR3 bases are TGTGCCAGCAACCTCATCCTTGACAGGCTCTCTGGGGCCAACGTCCTGACTTTC. It encodes CASNLILDRLSGANVLTF.

The V and J genes are TRBV10-2 and TRBJ1-6; the match to TRBD1 covers 8 bases. The CDR3 loop spans 15 amino acids. Trimming removed 6 bases from V and 5 bases from J; junction bases left unmatched: 6. Germline CDR1 is WSHSY and CDR2 is SAAADI. The CDR3 sequence: CASRTDRVNNSPLHF. The CDR3 DNA reads TGCGCCAGCAGGACGGACAGGGTAAATAATTCACCCCTCCACTTT.

The chain combines TRBV5-5 with TRBJ1-2; 10 bases line up with TRBD1. Per the germline V gene, CDR1 is SGHKS and CDR2 is YYEKEE (reference sequence). The CDR3 runs to 14 residues. After removal of 3 bases from V and 6 bases from J, the junction contained 5 bases not matched to a gene. The CDR3 sequence is CASSWDRGKNGYTF. The CDR3 DNA is TGTGCCAGCAGCTGGGACAGGGGTAAGAATGGCTACACCTTC. Using reference TRBV5-5 and TRBJ1-2 for the parts outside the CDR3, the full variable domain is DAGVTQSPTHLIKTRGQQVTLRCSPISGHKSVSWYQQVLGQGPQFIFQYYEKEERGRGNFPDRFSARQFPNYSSELNVNALLLGDSALYLCASSWDRGKNGYTFGSGTRLTVV.

V gene TRBV7-8 combines with J gene TRBJ2-3; 8 positions match TRBD2. Germline values: CDR1 SGHVS, CDR2 FQNEAQ. The CDR3 spans 16 residues. V was pared by 1 base and J by 3 bases, with 6 bases of the junction left unmatched. CDR3 residues: CASSLGGGPGTDTQYF. CDR3 DNA sequence: TGTGCCAGCAGCTTAGGCGGGGGGCCAGGGACAGATACGCAGTATTTT.

The gene calls are TRBV3-1 (or the pseudogene TRBV3-2) and TRBJ1-6; D might be TRBD1 (6 bases). V dropped 0 bases and J dropped 10 bases, with 22 bases sitting between them. The CDR3 covers 18 residues. Germline V gene sequence: CDR1 LGHDT, CDR2 YNNKEL (reference sequence). The CDR3 protein is CASSQEWGWGGRGSPLHF. The CDR3 coding sequence is TGTGCCAGCAGCCAAGAGTGGGGATGGGGGGGGCGAGGATCACCCCTCCACTTT.

About this clone: This same CDR3 is encoded by further DNA sequences in the sample. The chain links TRBV7-9 to TRBJ1-2, with D maybe TRBD1 (5 bases). The germline V gene encodes CDR1 SEHNR and CDR2 FQNEAQ (reference sequence). This CDR3 has 13 residues. V was trimmed by 2 bases and J by 3 bases, leaving 7 bases between them. In nucleotides, the CDR3 is TGTGCCAGCAGCTTATCCAGGGACTATGGCTACACCTTC. Protein sequence: CASSLSRDYGYTF.

The V call is TRBV6-6, the J call TRBJ1-6; the match to TRBD1 covers 8 bases. Trimming at V came to 2 bases and at J to 10 bases, leaving 4 bases not matched to a gene. The germline gives CDR1 MNHNY, CDR2 SVGAGI (reference sequence). This CDR3 contains 14 residues. The CDR3 here is CASSYRQGSSPLHF. The CDR3 DNA follows: TGTGCCAGCAGTTACCGACAGGGGAGCTCACCCCTCCACTTT.

This chain links TRBV4-2 with TRBJ1-2; no reliable D call. The CDR3 covers 14 residues. Germline CDR1 reads LGHNA; CDR2 reads YNFKEQ. V gave up 4 bases and J gave up 1 base, with 10 bases separating them. For the CDR3, the DNA is TGTGCCAGCAGCCCCGATCTAGTTAACTATGGCTACACCTTC. Translating gives CASSPDLVNYGYTF.

The V call is TRBV18, the J call TRBJ2-4, with D tentatively TRBD1 (6 bases). The CDR3 contains 16 residues. V was trimmed by 3 bases and J by 0 bases, leaving 12 bases between them. Germline V lookup: CDR1 KGHSH, CDR2 LQKENI. CDR3 DNA sequence: TGTGCCAGCTCACCGACAGGCTCTCTAGCCAAAAACATTCAGTACTTC. As protein: CASSPTGSLAKNIQYF.

The rearrangement links TRBV7-2 to TRBJ2-2; D is possibly TRBD2 (6 bases). The CDR3 has 16 amino acids. V lost 1 base, J lost 8 bases, and 17 bases lay in between. Germline V gene sequence: CDR1 SGHTA, CDR2 FQGNSA. The CDR3 sequence: CASSLVVVGGTGELFF. Written as DNA, the CDR3 is TGTGCCAGCAGCTTAGTTGTAGTAGGCGGGACGGGGGAGCTGTTTTTT. The full variable domain, rest sourced from reference TRBV7-2 and TRBJ2-2, is GAGVSQSPSNKVTEKGKDVELRCDPISGHTALYWYRQSLGQGLEFLIYFQGNSAPDKSGLPSDRFSAERTGGSVSTLTIQRTQQEDSAVYLCASSLVVVGGTGELFFGEGSRLTVL.

This sequence joins TRBV6-5 and TRBJ2-7; 8 nucleotides agree with TRBD1. Germline values: CDR1 MNHEY, CDR2 SVGAGI. Losses at the gene ends were 5 bases for V and 2 bases for J; bases not matched to a gene: 8. This CDR3 contains 15 residues. In DNA, the CDR3 is TGTGCCAGCAGTCGGACAGGGCAGGGTGCCTACGAGCAGTACTTC. Translating it yields CASSRTGQGAYEQYF.